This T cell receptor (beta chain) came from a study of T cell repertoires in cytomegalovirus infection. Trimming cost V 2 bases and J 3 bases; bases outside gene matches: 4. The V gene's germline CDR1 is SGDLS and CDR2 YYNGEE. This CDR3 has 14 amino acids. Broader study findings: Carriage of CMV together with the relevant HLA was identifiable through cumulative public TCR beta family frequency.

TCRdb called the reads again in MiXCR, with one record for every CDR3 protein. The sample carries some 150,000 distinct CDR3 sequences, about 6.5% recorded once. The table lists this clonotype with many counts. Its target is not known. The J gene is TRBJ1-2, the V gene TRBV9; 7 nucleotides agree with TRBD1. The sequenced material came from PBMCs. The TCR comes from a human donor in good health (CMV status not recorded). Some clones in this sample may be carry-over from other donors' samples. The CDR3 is CASSVRDRHYGYTF. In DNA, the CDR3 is TGTGCCAGCAGCGTCCGGGACAGACACTATGGCTACACCTTC. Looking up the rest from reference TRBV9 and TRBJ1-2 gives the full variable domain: DSGVTQTPKHLITATGQRVTLRCSPRSGDLSVYWYQQSLDQGLQFLIQYYNGEERAKGNILERFSAQQFPDLHSELNLSSLELGDSALYFCASSVRDRHYGYTFGSGTRLTVV.